The clone carrying this T cell receptor (beta chain) was recorded only once. The data stem from a study of blood T cell repertoires in COVID-19. Method: immunoSEQ multiplex PCR; TCRdb's copy keeps in-frame clones and lacks some. The sample yields about 92,000 clones, about 83% seen once. The sequencing sample was made of peripheral blood. This receptor was identified in a woman aged 55 to 70 with COVID-19, enrolled during active disease.

The CDR3 DNA follows: TGTGCCAGTAGTGACCGGGACACCCCGTTGTCCGGGGAGCTGTTTTTT. Translating it yields CASSDRDTPLSGELFF. The chain links TRBV19 to TRBJ2-2; the D gene is possibly TRBD1 (6 bases). This CDR3 has 16 residues. Trimming took 5 bases from V and 6 from J, leaving 19 bases between them. From germline, CDR1 is LNHDA and CDR2 SQIVND (reference sequence).